This record looks at one T cell receptor beta chain sequence and its context. This record belongs to a study of control samples from healthy donors and cancer patients. Trimming took off 5 bases at V and 5 bases at J, with 16 bases between the two ends. This CDR3 is 15 amino acids long. The V gene's germline CDR1 is LGHDT and CDR2 YNNKEL (reference sequence). Method: immunoSEQ multiplex PCR; TCRdb's copy keeps in-frame clones and lacks some. This sample carries about 92,000 clones, around 82% of them seen once, and the ten largest clones take approximately 9.4%. The sequence derives from a woman in her sixties in good health. Input material: blood. The rearrangement links TRBV3-1 (or the pseudogene TRBV3-2) to TRBJ2-1; no clear D. CDR3 residues: CASSFTARTNNEQFF. The CDR3 region has the DNA TGTGCCAGCAGCTTTACAGCCCGTACGAACAATGAGCAGTTCTTC.